This T cell receptor beta chain was recovered during a study of yellow fever vaccine responses in identical twins. TCRdb re-called the RT-PCR reads with MiXCR, one entry per CDR3 protein. Here the sample spans about 4,700 distinct CDR3 sequences, roughly 86% being singletons. Points on this clonotype: Its cognate antigen is unknown.

Regarding the study as a whole: Convergence reportedly seemed to mark part of the twins' vaccine T cell response, with personalization marking the rest.

V was cut by 1 base and J by 0 bases, with 8 bases left in between. CDR1 SGHAT and CDR2 FQDESV come from the germline V gene (reference sequence). CDR3 length equals 15 residues. The TCR comes from a woman younger than 30 who received the yellow fever vaccine. Material: T cells from blood (PBMCs), unsorted or a sorted subset (not recorded which), obtained before or after yellow fever vaccination (not recorded which). This chain links TRBV11-1 with TRBJ2-3; possible D gene TRBD2, 5 bases. CDR3 loop: CASSLGRGSTDTQYF. The CDR3 bases are TGTGCCAGCAGCTTAGGACGGGGTAGCACAGATACGCAGTATTTT.